This TCR beta chain was obtained from a study of graft-versus-host responses after intestinal transplantation. Turning to the study itself: The recipients all started with anti-thymocyte globulin induction and then took tacrolimus and steroids for around 3 years. Study-wide results and caveats: High graft-versus-host to host-versus-graft clonal ratios were seen in allografts of patients with graft-donor T cell macrochimerism. Ileal or blood samples showed some GvH clones first, and such clones were also found in recipient marrow.

Regarding this clone: The antigen is undetermined.

Assay used: immunoSEQ multiplex PCR; TCRdb lists only in-frame clones, some missing. The repertoire holds tens of thousands of clones, with 85% to 90% as singletons. The CDR3 consists of 13 residues. V was cut by 5 bases and J by 8 bases, with 15 bases left in between. Germline V gene data show CDR1 as LNHDA and CDR2 as SQIVND (reference sequence). This receptor was obtained from a human donor who was the organ donor for an intestinal transplant. The material was unstimulated CD8+ T cells sorted from spleen or lymph node cells, obtained before transplant. The genes are TRBV19 and TRBJ1-2, with D maybe TRBD1 (6 bases). Here the CDR3 DNA reads TGTGCCAGTAGTTCTCCCGAGGGGGTCGGCTACACCTTC. It is translated as CASSSPEGVGYTF.